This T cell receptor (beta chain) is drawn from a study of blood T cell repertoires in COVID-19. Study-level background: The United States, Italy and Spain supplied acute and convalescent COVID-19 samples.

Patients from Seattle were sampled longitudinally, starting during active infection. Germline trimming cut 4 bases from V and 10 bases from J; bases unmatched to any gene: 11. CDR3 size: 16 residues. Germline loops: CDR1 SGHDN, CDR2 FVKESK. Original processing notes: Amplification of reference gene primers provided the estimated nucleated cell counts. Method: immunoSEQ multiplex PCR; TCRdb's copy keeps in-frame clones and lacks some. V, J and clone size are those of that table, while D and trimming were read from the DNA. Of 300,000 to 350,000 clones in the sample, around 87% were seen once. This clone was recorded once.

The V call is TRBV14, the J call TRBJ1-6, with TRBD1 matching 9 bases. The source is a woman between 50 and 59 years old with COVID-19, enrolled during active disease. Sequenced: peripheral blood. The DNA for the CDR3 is TGTGCCAGCAGCCGATTGGACAGGGGACGAGGGTCACCCCTCCACTTT. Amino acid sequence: CASSRLDRGRGSPLHF. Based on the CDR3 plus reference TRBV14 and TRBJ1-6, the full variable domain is EAGVTQFPSHSVIEKGQTVTLRCDPISGHDNLYWYRRVMGKEIKFLLHFVKESKQDESGMPNNRFLAERTGGTYSTLKVQPAELEDSGVYFCASSRLDRGRGSPLHFGNGTRLTVT.